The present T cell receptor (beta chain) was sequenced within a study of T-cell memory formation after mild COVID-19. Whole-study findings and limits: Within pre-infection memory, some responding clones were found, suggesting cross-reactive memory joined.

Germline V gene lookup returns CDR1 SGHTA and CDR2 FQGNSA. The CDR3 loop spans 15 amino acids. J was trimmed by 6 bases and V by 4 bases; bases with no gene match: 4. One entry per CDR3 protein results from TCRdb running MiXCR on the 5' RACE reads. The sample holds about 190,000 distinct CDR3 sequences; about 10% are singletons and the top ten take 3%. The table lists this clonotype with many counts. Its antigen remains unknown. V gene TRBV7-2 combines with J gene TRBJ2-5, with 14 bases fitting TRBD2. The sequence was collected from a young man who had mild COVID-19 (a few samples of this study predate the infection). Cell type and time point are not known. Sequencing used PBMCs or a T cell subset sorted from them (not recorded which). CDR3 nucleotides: TGTGCCAGCAGCTGGTGGACTAGCGGGGGGAAGACCCAGTACTTC. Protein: CASSWWTSGGKTQYF.